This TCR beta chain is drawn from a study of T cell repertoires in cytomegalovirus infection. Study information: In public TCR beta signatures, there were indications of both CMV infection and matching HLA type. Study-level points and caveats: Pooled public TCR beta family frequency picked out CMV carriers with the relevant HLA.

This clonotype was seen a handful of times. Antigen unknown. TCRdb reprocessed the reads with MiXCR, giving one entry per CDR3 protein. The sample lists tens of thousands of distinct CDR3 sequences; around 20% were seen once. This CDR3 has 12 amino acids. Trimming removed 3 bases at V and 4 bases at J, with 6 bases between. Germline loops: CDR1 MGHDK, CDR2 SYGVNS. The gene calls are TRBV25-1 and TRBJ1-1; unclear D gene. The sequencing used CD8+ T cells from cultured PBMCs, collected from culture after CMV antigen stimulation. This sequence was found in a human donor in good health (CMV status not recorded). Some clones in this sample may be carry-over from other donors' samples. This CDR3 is CASSEGVTEAFF. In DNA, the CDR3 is TGTGCCAGCAGTGAGGGAGTCACTGAAGCTTTCTTT.